This T cell receptor (beta chain) was found in a study of blood T cell repertoires in COVID-19. Across the study: Both acute and convalescent COVID-19 samples were obtained from the United States, Italy and Spain. The analysed material was cDNA or gDNA that came from T cells, B-cell-depleted T cells, or PBMCs.

V was cut by 1 base and J by 4 bases, with 14 bases left in between. The CDR3 totals 15 residues. CDR1 is MGHRA and CDR2 is YSYEKL in the germline V gene. Original analysis: Amplification of reference gene primers was used by the study to estimate nucleated cell counts. Sequenced by immunoSEQ multiplex PCR; TCRdb stores in-frame clones only, minus some. The D gene and trimming were derived from the DNA, and the V and J assignments and clone size from that table. This sample has roughly 76,000 clones, with around 84% found just once. The sample was peripheral blood. The sequence came from a woman aged 70-85 years with acute or convalescent COVID-19. The V and J genes are TRBV4-1 and TRBJ2-7; tentatively, D is TRBD1 (6 bases). For the CDR3, the DNA is TGCGCCAGCAGCCAAGTGTGGGGGCAGGAATACGAGCAGTACTTC. Its translation: CASSQVWGQEYEQYF.